This paragraph reports one T cell receptor (beta chain). Its antigen specificity is not known. Base qualities were left out, and no much larger clone turns up one base away. The germline V gene (reference sequence) supplies CDR1 GTSNPN and CDR2 SVGIG. V is reduced by 2 bases and J by 3 bases, leaving a spacing of 20 bases between them. The CDR3 sequence holds 16 residues, the cysteine and phenylalanine included. Only CDR3 DNA is held: 48 bases, read in frame from base 1. The record originates from a study of blood T cell repertoires in COVID-19 (dated by TCRdb to the early 2020s). Regarding the complete study: Samples from collaborators originated in the United States, Italy and Spain and spanned both the acute and convalescent phases of COVID-19. The material from the prospective study consisted of cDNA or gDNA derived from T cells, B-cell-depleted T cells, or PBMCs. Deeply sampled blood TCRbeta repertoires from subjects exposed to, actively infected with, or recovered from COVID-19 were included in the dataset. The repertoires were released in a freely available public database meant as a resource for research on the immune response to SARS-CoV-2. Samples came from the ongoing ImmuneRACE study (first 160 participants) plus 1,254 subjects from 6 global collaborators. The sample metadata nearly always contained a de-identified subject ID, COVID-19 status, age in years and sex. HLA class I and class II types, where available, came from metadata supplied by the sample provider rather than from assay-based typing. The study at large found these results: The quantity of clinical and demographic metadata differed by source and by participant and was supplied without curation.

One collaborating source in Seattle enrolled patients during active infection and followed them longitudinally through the course of disease. The collaborating institutions used their own protocols to collect whole blood in K2EDTA tubes. Collaborator samples were shipped for TCRbeta analysis as frozen whole blood, isolated PBMCs, or DNA extracted from either sample type. The immunoSEQ Assay, a bias-controlled multiplex PCR, was used to amplify TCRbeta CDR3 regions from genomic DNA. On the study's bioinformatics: Nucleated cell counts per sample were estimated from amplification of reference gene primers within the assay. To quantify the absolute abundance of each unique TCRbeta CDR3 rearrangement, sequence reads were collapsed and filtered. For each sample, productive Simpson clonality was calculated by taking the square root of Simpson's diversity index across productive rearrangements. TCRdb stores this immuneACCESS table with in-frame sequences only. Part of the clones is absent; in the studies checked, under half of the shortfall reflects unresolved V genes, and no reason is known for the rest. V and J calls plus clone size are reproduced from that table; the DNA served to infer D and trimming. This sample has about 300,000 clones in its table, and about 88% of those were observed once. Of the sample, approximately 1.5% falls within the top ten clones.

The sequence came from a human donor with COVID-19, enrolled during active disease. The donor label of this sample is uncertain. Recombination connected TRBV30 to TRBJ2-7; TRBD2 is a weak D gene call, 8 bases matching. The sequenced sample consisted of peripheral blood. The CDR3 in this case is CAWSPPGGGAFYEQYF. The DNA reads as follows: TGTGCCTGGAGTCCCCCGGGAGGGGGCGCTTTCTACGAGCAGTACTTC.